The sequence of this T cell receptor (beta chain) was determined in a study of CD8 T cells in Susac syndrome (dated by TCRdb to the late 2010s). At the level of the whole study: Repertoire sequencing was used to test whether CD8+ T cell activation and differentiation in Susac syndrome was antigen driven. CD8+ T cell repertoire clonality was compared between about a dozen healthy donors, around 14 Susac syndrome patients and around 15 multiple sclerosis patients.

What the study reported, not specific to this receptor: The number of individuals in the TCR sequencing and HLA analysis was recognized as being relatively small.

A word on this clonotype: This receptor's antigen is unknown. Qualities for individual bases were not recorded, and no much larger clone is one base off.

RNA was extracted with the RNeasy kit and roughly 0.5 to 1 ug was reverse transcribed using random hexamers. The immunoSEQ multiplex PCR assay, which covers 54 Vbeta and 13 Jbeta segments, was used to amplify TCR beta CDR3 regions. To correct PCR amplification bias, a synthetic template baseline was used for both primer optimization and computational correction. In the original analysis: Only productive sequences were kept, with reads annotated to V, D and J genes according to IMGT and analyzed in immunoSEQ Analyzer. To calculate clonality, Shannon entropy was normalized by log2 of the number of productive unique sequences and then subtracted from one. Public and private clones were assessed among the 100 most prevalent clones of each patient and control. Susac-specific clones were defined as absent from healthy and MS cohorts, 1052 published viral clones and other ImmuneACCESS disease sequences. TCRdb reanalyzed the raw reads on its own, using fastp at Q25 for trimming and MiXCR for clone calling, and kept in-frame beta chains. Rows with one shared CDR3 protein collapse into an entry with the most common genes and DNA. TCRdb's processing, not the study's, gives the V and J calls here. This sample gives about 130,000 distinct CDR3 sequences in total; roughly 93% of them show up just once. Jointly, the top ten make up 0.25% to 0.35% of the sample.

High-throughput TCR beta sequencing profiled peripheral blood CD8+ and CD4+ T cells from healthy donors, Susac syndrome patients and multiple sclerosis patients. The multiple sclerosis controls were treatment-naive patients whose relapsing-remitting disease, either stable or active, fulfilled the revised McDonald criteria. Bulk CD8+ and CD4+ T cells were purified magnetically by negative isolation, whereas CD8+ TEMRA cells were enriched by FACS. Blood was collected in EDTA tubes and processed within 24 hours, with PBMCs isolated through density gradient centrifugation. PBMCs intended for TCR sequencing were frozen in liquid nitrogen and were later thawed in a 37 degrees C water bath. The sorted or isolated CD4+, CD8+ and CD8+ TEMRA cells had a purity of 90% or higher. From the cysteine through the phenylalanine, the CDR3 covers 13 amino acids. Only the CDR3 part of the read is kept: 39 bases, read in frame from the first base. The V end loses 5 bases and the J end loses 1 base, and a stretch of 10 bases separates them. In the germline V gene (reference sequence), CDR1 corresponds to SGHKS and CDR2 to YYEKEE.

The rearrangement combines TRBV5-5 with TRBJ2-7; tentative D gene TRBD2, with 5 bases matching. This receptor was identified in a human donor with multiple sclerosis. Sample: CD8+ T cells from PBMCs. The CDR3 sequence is CASRPRGSYEQYF. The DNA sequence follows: TGTGCCAGCAGACCACGAGGGTCCTACGAGCAGTACTTC.